This entry describes one TCR beta chain. The antigen is unknown. Time point described: 4-8 weeks after completion of therapy. Method: immunoSEQ multiplex PCR; TCRdb's copy keeps in-frame clones and lacks some. The table lists about 6,000 clones, approximately 69% of them singletons. This entry belongs to a study of T cell therapy after organ transplantation. Study-wide background: A median of 1.92 x 10^8 CMV-specific T cells was infused in 2 to 6 doses.

Findings and limits, study-wide: Lower pretherapy CD8 clonality went with larger post-therapy fold change. Concurrent antirejection and antiviral drugs remain unassessed confounders. Endogenous clonotypes not in therapy products appeared after therapy alongside transferred ones.

The CDR3 sequence is 16 residues long. The V gene's germline CDR1 is LGHNA and CDR2 YSLEER. With 2 bases clipped from V and 2 bases from J, the junction kept 4 bases outside the gene matches. The starting material was CD8+ T cells from blood, obtained after autologous CMV-specific T cell therapy. The gene calls are TRBV4-3 and TRBJ2-1; 9 bases line up with TRBD1. The receptor was isolated from a human patient who had received a solid organ transplant and had CMV disease. Among the T cells, some may be from the graft donor. CDR3 residues: CASSQWTGEAYNEQFF. In nucleotides, the CDR3 is TGCGCCAGCAGCCAATGGACAGGGGAAGCCTACAATGAGCAGTTCTTC.